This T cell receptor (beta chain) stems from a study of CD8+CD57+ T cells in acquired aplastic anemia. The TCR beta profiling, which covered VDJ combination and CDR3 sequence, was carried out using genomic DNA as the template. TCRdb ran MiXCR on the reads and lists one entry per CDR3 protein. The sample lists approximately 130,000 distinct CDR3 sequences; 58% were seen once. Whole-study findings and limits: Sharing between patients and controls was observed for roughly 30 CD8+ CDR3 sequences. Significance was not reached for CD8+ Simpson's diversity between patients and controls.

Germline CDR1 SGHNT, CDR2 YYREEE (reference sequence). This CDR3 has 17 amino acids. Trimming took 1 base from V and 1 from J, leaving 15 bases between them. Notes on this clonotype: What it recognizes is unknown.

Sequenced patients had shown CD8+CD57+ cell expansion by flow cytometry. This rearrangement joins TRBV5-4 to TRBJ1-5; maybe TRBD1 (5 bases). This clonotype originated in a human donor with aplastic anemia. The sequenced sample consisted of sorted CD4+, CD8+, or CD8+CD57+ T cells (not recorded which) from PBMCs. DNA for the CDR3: TGTGCCAGCAGCTTGTTGACAGCAAGTGCAAGCAATCAGCCCCAGCATTTT. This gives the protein CASSLLTASASNQPQHF.